Below, 23 T cell receptor beta chains from the same sample are listed, as sequenced in a study of cytomegalovirus exposure and HLA in healthy donors. The assay was immunoSEQ multiplex PCR, and TCRdb's table has in-frame clones only and misses some. The sample lists roughly 250,000 clones, around 88% occurring once. The material sequenced was PBMCs. Receptor source: a woman aged 30 to 39 in good health and CMV-seropositive.

V gene TRBV10-2 combines with J gene TRBJ2-7, with 7 bases aligning to TRBD2. J was trimmed by 1 base and V by 4 bases; bases with no gene match: 1. Germline V CDR1 and CDR2: WSHSY, SAAADI. The CDR3 covers 13 residues. Here the CDR3 DNA reads TGCGCCAGCAGTGCGGGGGGTTCCTACGAGCAGTACTTC. Amino acids: CASSAGGSYEQYF.

This chain uses TRBV30 with TRBJ2-5, with D tentatively TRBD2 (5 bases). The V gene lost 7 bases and the J gene lost 5 bases, with 14 bases spanning the gap. This CDR3 has 12 residues. The germline CDR1 and CDR2 sequences are GTSNPN and SVGIG (reference sequence). This chain's CDR3 is CAFRLSSETQYF. The CDR3 bases are TGTGCCTTTCGACTATCATCGGAGACCCAGTACTTC.

The V and J genes are TRBV11-3 and TRBJ2-7; TRBD1 matches at 7 bases. Trimming removed 1 base from V and 3 bases from J; junction bases left unmatched: 3. The CDR3 covers 14 residues. CDR1 is SGHNT and CDR2 is YENEEA in the germline V gene. The DNA of the CDR3 is TGTGCCAGCAGCTTAGTCCGGGACAGCTACGAGCAGTACTTC. It yields the protein CASSLVRDSYEQYF.

The chain joins TRBV6-5 to TRBJ2-1, with 10 nucleotides matching TRBD2. Germline V gene data show CDR1 as MNHEY and CDR2 as SVGAGI. This CDR3 contains 13 residues. V shed 4 bases and J 7 bases; nucleotides not matched to a gene: 1. CDR3 region: CASSLLAGNEQFF. CDR3 nucleotide sequence: TGTGCCAGCAGTTTACTAGCGGGAAATGAGCAGTTCTTC.

This chain connects TRBV28 to TRBJ2-3, with TRBD2 identical over 11 bases. CDR3 length: 16 amino acids. With V trimmed by 5 bases and J by 2 bases, 6 bases remained unmatched. In germline, CDR1 is MDHEN, CDR2 SYDVKM. The CDR3 sequence is CASSLGTSGFTDTQYF. CDR3 DNA: TGTGCCAGCAGTCTCGGGACTAGCGGATTCACAGATACGCAGTATTTT.

CDR3 sequence: CASSEVLADNEQFF. The CDR3 region has the DNA TGTGCCAGCAGTGAAGTCCTAGCGGACAATGAGCAGTTCTTC. The V and J genes are TRBV6-1 and TRBJ2-1; 7 nucleotides match TRBD2. The trim removed 1 base at V and 5 bases at J, leaving 2 bases unmatched. Germline V gene lookup returns CDR1 MNHNS and CDR2 SASEGT. CDR3 length equals 14 residues.

The chain is built from TRBV18 and TRBJ1-1; D uncertain. CDR3 size: 12 residues. V was trimmed by 3 bases and J by 1 base, leaving 3 bases between them. CDR1 and CDR2 (germline): KGHSH, LQKENI. In nucleotides, the CDR3 is TGTGCCAGCTCACCCCAGAACACTGAAGCTTTCTTT. It codes for CASSPQNTEAFF.

This chain connects TRBV2 to TRBJ1-5; 7 bases are shared with TRBD1. This CDR3 region has 16 residues. The germline CDR1 and CDR2 sequences are SNHLY and FYNNEI. V was pared by 3 bases and J by 3 bases, with 8 bases of the junction left unmatched. The chain's CDR3 is CASSDQQGSNNQPQHF. The CDR3 DNA reads as TGTGCCAGCAGTGACCAACAGGGGTCCAACAATCAGCCCCAGCATTTT.

The V call is TRBV29-1, the J call TRBJ2-7; 12 bases are shared with TRBD2. CDR1 and CDR2 (germline): SQVTM, ANQGSEA. The CDR3 is made up of 14 amino acids. The V segment lost 7 bases and the J segment 3 bases; nucleotides outside the gene matches: 7. The CDR3 nucleotides are TGCAGCGGTAGGACTAGCGGGGAAAACTACGAGCAGTACTTC. Translating it yields CSGRTSGENYEQYF.

The chain links TRBV27 to TRBJ2-7; 11 nucleotides line up with TRBD1. From germline, CDR1 is MNHEY and CDR2 SMNVEV (reference sequence). The CDR3 runs to 17 residues. With V trimmed by 1 base and J by 3 bases, 8 bases remained unmatched. For the CDR3, the DNA is TGTGCCAGCAGTTTATACGGGACTGGGACAGGGGGCTACGAGCAGTACTTC. It encodes CASSLYGTGTGGYEQYF.

This chain links TRBV27 with TRBJ2-1, with 11 positions matching TRBD2. The CDR3 has 20 residues. V lost 0 bases to trimming and J lost 2 bases; unmatched junction nucleotides: 12. Germline assignment: CDR1 MNHEY and CDR2 SMNVEV (reference sequence). The CDR3 DNA reads as TGTGCCAGCAGTTTATCGGGGGGACTAGCGGATGTAACGCCCTACAATGAGCAGTTCTTC. It translates to CASSLSGGLADVTPYNEQFF.

CDR3 in amino acids: CAIMGGGTEAFF. In DNA, the CDR3 is TGTGCCATCATGGGGGGAGGGACTGAAGCTTTCTTT. This sequence joins TRBV10-3 and TRBJ1-1; TRBD1 is a possible D gene (5 bases). Trimming stripped 7 bases from V and 5 bases from J, with 11 bases between. The CDR3 totals 12 residues. Germline-derived CDR1 and CDR2 are ENHRY and SYGVKD.

The chain couples TRBV5-5 to TRBJ2-7; possible D gene TRBD1, 7 bases. Germline V gene sequence: CDR1 SGHKS, CDR2 YYEKEE (reference sequence). This CDR3 spans 14 amino acids. The V end was cut by 4 bases, the J end by 5 bases, with 16 bases between. Here the CDR3 DNA reads TGTGCCAGCAGCCGACAGGGAGGCTGGGACGAGCAGTACTTC. Its protein product is CASSRQGGWDEQYF.

This sequence joins TRBV5-4 and TRBJ2-7; 8 bases align to TRBD2. Trimming at V came to 1 base and at J to 0 bases, leaving 15 bases not matched to a gene. Germline V gene lookup returns CDR1 SGHNT and CDR2 YYREEE (reference sequence). The CDR3 extends over 19 amino acids. CDR3 DNA: TGTGCCAGCAGCTTGCTTGGTTTGTATGGGGGGACTAGCTCCTACGAGCAGTACTTC. This encodes CASSLLGLYGGTSSYEQYF.

The V gene is TRBV6-1, the J gene TRBJ2-5; perhaps TRBD1 as D (7 bases). Germline CDR1 is MNHNS and CDR2 is SASEGT. The V end lost 9 bases, the J end lost 4 bases, and 15 bases lay between the germline ends. The CDR3 totals 13 residues. CDR3 nucleotides: TGTGCCAGTCGAAACAGGGGAGGAGAGACCCAGTACTTC. This translates into CASRNRGGETQYF.

The chain joins TRBV19 to TRBJ1-1; 7 bases fit TRBD1. CDR3 length: 13 amino acids. V was pared by 8 bases and J by 5 bases, with 8 bases of the junction left unmatched. Germline lookup yields CDR1 LNHDA and CDR2 SQIVND (reference sequence). The DNA of the CDR3 is TGTGCCAGTTGGGAAAGGGGGCGAACTGAAGCTTTCTTT. It specifies CASWERGRTEAFF.

This chain links TRBV4-1 with TRBJ1-5; 8 bases fit TRBD1. The CDR3 runs 16 residues. Germline values: CDR1 MGHRA, CDR2 YSYEKL. With V trimmed by 0 bases and J by 6 bases, 7 bases remained unmatched. Written as DNA, the CDR3 is TGCGCCAGCAGCCAAGACCGAGGACAGGGACTTCAGCCCCAGCATTTT. Its translation is CASSQDRGQGLQPQHF.

The J gene is TRBJ2-7, the V gene TRBV7-9; weak D call: TRBD2 (6 bases). CDR3 length: 15 residues. V was cut by 2 bases and J by 6 bases, with 17 bases left in between. CDR1 and CDR2 from the germline V gene are SEHNR and FQNEAQ (reference sequence). CDR3 residues: CASSLPPLLGGEQYF. The CDR3 nucleotides are TGTGCCAGCAGCTTACCCCCCTTGTTGGGAGGCGAGCAGTACTTC.

The gene calls are TRBV5-6 and TRBJ2-2; TRBD1 is a possible D gene (5 bases). Looked up from germline, CDR1 is SGHDT and CDR2 is YYEEEE. This CDR3 has 15 residues. The V gene lost 4 bases and the J gene lost 0 bases, with 10 bases spanning the gap. CDR3 region: CASSLTGTNTGELFF. The CDR3 coding sequence is TGTGCCAGCAGCCTCACAGGCACGAACACCGGGGAGCTGTTTTTT.

This sequence joins TRBV9 and TRBJ2-1, with 10 bases identical to TRBD2. The trim removed 2 bases at V and 6 bases at J, leaving 8 bases unmatched. Germline V lookup: CDR1 SGDLS, CDR2 YYNGEE. This CDR3 contains 16 residues. CDR3 loop: CASSVQREGLRNEQFF. CDR3 in DNA: TGTGCCAGCAGCGTTCAGCGGGAGGGCCTTCGCAATGAGCAGTTCTTC.

The chain uses TRBV19 and TRBJ1-2, with D perhaps TRBD1 (6 bases). Looked up from germline, CDR1 is LNHDA and CDR2 is SQIVND (reference sequence). This CDR3 spans 15 amino acids. V was pared by 10 bases and J by 4 bases, with 22 bases between. The CDR3 here is CANQPVDSRSYGYTF. CDR3 nucleotide sequence: TGTGCCAATCAACCCGTGGACAGTAGGTCCTATGGCTACACCTTC.

The gene calls are TRBV21-1 and TRBJ1-1; the table's D call, TRBD1, has no DNA check behind it. TRBV21-1 is a listed pseudogene. This CDR3 contains 15 residues. The CDR3 DNA reads TGTGCCAGCAGCAAGAGGTCCAGGGGTGGCACTGAAGCTTTCTTT. Protein sequence: CASSKRSRGGTEAFF.

The J gene is TRBJ2-7, the V gene TRBV5-1; a weak D match, TRBD2 (6 bases). Deletions cut 0 bases from V and 3 bases from J, with 10 bases between. The CDR3 loop spans 14 amino acids. Germline loops: CDR1 SGHRS, CDR2 YFSETQ. CDR3 amino acids: CASSLVGGVYEQYF. The CDR3 DNA reads as TGCGCCAGCAGCTTGGTTGGCGGGGTCTACGAGCAGTACTTC.